This TCR beta chain was identified in a study of long-term antiretroviral therapy in people with HIV. The run of the v3.0 immunoSEQ assay was at survey level. This table comes from immunoSEQ multiplex PCR, and its TCRdb copy is limited to in-frame clones, with some not included. The sample holds 7,300 or so clones, 65% to 80% seen once. The receptor comes from a man aged 35-49 years with HIV. The specimen was unsorted PBMCs, collected around eleven months before starting antiretroviral therapy.

As DNA, the CDR3 is TGTGCCAGCAGTGAAGCAGGGGGCGGCTATGGCTACACCTTC. It is translated as CASSEAGGGYGYTF. V and J are TRBV6-1 and TRBJ1-2; 7 positions match TRBD1. The germline gives CDR1 MNHNS, CDR2 SASEGT. The J segment lost 4 bases and the V segment lost 0 bases, leaving 2 bases of the junction unmatched. The CDR3 is 14 residues long.